One and the same sample provided the 4 T cell receptor beta chains below, sequenced in a study of T-cell memory formation after mild COVID-19 (dated by TCRdb to about 2021). The library relied on 5' RACE. The instrument given in TCRdb is Illumina NovaSeq 6000. The raw public data were reprocessed by TCRdb itself: fastp quality trimming at Q25, MiXCR clonotype calling, in-frame beta chains only. Rows with one shared CDR3 protein collapse into an entry with the most common genes and DNA. Recorded for this sample are 130,000 to 150,000 distinct CDR3 sequences; roughly 21% of them occurred a single time. Over 2% of the sample is in the top ten clones. Source material: PBMCs or a T cell subset sorted from them (not recorded which). The receptors here all came from an adult woman who had mild COVID-19 (a few samples of this study predate the infection). The sample titles of this study are shuffled in the database, so cell type and time point are left out; the donor was told from shared clones.

The chain uses TRBV7-9 and TRBJ2-5; possibly TRBD1 for D (6 bases). Trimming removed 3 bases from V and 5 bases from J, with 16 bases in between. CDR1 and CDR2 from the germline V gene are SEHNR and FQNEAQ (reference sequence). This CDR3 is built from 15 residues. CDR3 protein: CASSLPGARDETQYF. Here the CDR3 DNA reads TGTGCCAGCAGCTTGCCAGGGGCTCGAGATGAGACCCAGTACTTC.

The chain recombines TRBV7-9 with TRBJ2-7, with TRBD1 matching over 9 bases. The CDR3 is 15 amino acids. CDR1 SEHNR and CDR2 FQNEAQ come from the germline V gene (reference sequence). The ends lost 4 bases at V and 3 bases at J; junction bases unmatched: 7. CDR3 coding DNA: TGTGCCAGCAGCTCACAGGGGGCAAGTCTCTACGAGCAGTACTTC. Protein: CASSSQGASLYEQYF.

The J gene is TRBJ1-1, the V gene TRBV7-2; possibly TRBD1 for D (6 bases). V lost 1 base, J lost 9 bases, and 12 bases lay in between. Germline V gene data show CDR1 as SGHTA and CDR2 as FQGNSA. The CDR3 is 13 amino acids. The CDR3 DNA sequence: TGTGCCAGCAGCTTAGACAGGGAAATTCAAGCTTTCTTT. This encodes CASSLDREIQAFF.

The chain links TRBV12-3 or TRBV12-4 to TRBJ1-1, with D maybe TRBD1 (5 bases). V lost 2 bases and J lost 2, with 9 bases in between. The CDR3 consists of 14 residues. CDR3 DNA sequence: TGTGCCAGCAGTTTACGGGGGGTCAACACTGAAGCTTTCTTT. It yields the protein CASSLRGVNTEAFF.